These 15 T cell receptor beta chains originate from one sample sequenced in a study of T-cell memory formation after mild COVID-19. TCRdb called the 5' RACE reads again in MiXCR, with one record for every CDR3 protein. The data hold approximately 240,000 distinct CDR3 sequences, with 16% observed a single time. Specimen: PBMCs or a T cell subset sorted from them (not recorded which). The source is a man in his late teens or twenties who had mild COVID-19 (a few samples of this study predate the infection). Cell type and time point are not known.

CDR3 bases: TGTGCCAGCAGTTACTCGAGGCCGAGCACAGATACGCAGTATTTT. It encodes CASSYSRPSTDTQYF. The chain couples TRBV6-5 to TRBJ2-3; no clear D. Trimming shortened V by 0 bases and J by 0 bases, and 7 bases separated the two germline ends. The CDR3 runs to 15 residues. Per germline, CDR1 MNHEY and CDR2 SVGAGI.

This clonotype has a handful of counts. The rearrangement joins TRBV12-3 or TRBV12-4 to TRBJ1-6; no firm D call. The germline V and J ends were trimmed by 2 bases and 14 bases, with 13 bases remaining between them. The CDR3 sequence is 13 residues long. Here the CDR3 DNA reads TGTGCCAGCAGTTTAAGGAGGGCCTCAACCCTCCACTTT. This translates into CASSLRRASTLHF.

This chain joins TRBV5-1 and TRBJ1-1; D possibly corresponds to TRBD1 (6 bases). V was trimmed by 6 bases and J by 0 bases, leaving 12 bases between them. Looked up from germline, CDR1 is SGHRS and CDR2 is YFSETQ. The CDR3 spans 14 residues. CDR3 protein: CASTMRGLNTEAFF. For the CDR3, the DNA is TGCGCCAGCACCATGAGGGGGTTGAACACTGAAGCTTTCTTT. The whole variable domain, filled in from reference TRBV5-1 and TRBJ1-1, reads KAGVTQTPRYLIKTRGQQVTLSCSPISGHRSVSWYQQTPGQGLQFLFEYFSETQRNKGNFPGRFSGRQFSNSRSEMNVSTLELGDSALYLCASTMRGLNTEAFFGQGTRLTVV.

The V and J genes are TRBV29-1 and TRBJ1-1, with TRBD1 matching 7 bases. Per the germline V gene, CDR1 is SQVTM and CDR2 is ANQGSEA. The CDR3 is 13 amino acids. V lost 6 bases to trimming and J lost 4 bases; unmatched junction nucleotides: 8. This CDR3 reads CSVDTGEGTEAFF. The DNA of the CDR3 is TGCAGCGTAGACACAGGGGAGGGCACTGAAGCTTTCTTT.

The rearrangement uses TRBV6-2 or TRBV6-3 and TRBJ1-5; TRBD1 matches 7 bases. Trimming at V came to 10 bases and at J to 1 base, leaving 7 bases not matched to a gene. CDR1 and CDR2 from the germline V gene are MNHEY and SVGEGT. The CDR3 totals 14 residues. Here the CDR3 DNA reads TGTGCCACTTTGGACAGGCCCAGCAATCAGCCCCAGCATTTT. This encodes CATLDRPSNQPQHF.

By share of the sample, this clonotype is medium-sized. This sequence joins TRBV2 and TRBJ2-5; D is uncertain. CDR1 and CDR2 (germline): SNHLY, FYNNEI. The CDR3 is 12 residues long. Trimming took 10 bases from V and 4 from J, leaving 13 bases between them. The CDR3 region is CATQDAGETQYF. The DNA of the CDR3 is TGTGCCACCCAGGATGCTGGAGAGACCCAGTACTTC.

This clonotype has a count of ten or more. V is TRBV20-1 and J is TRBJ2-7, with 8 bases fitting TRBD2. The junction had 3 bases not matched to a gene; V was cut back by 0 bases and J by 2 bases. The CDR3 consists of 14 residues. Germline CDR1 is DFQATT and CDR2 is SNEGSKA (reference sequence). The CDR3: CSAREAGVTYEQYV. In nucleotides, the CDR3 is TGCAGTGCTAGAGAAGCGGGGGTGACCTACGAGCAGTACGTC.

This clonotype was seen ten or more times. V gene TRBV4-1 combines with J gene TRBJ1-1; 7 bases align to TRBD1. V trimming: 3 bases; J trimming: 0 bases; junction bases outside the gene matches: 4. This CDR3 is 15 amino acids long. Germline-derived CDR1 and CDR2 are MGHRA and YSYEKL. The CDR3 region is CASSHHGTVNTEAFF. Here the CDR3 DNA reads TGCGCCAGCAGCCATCATGGGACAGTGAACACTGAAGCTTTCTTT.

This clonotype turned up a few times. One end of the junction does not line up with germline, which may come from a read error. The chain combines TRBV7-9 with TRBJ1-1; D not certain. This CDR3 spans 11 amino acids. The V gene's germline CDR1 is SEHNR and CDR2 FQNEAQ (reference sequence). Here the CDR3 DNA reads TGTGCCAGCAGGTTAGCCAGGAGGGCTTTCTTT. Amino acid sequence: CASRLARRAFF.

This clonotype was observed many times. The chain combines TRBV12-3 or TRBV12-4 with TRBJ1-4; tentative D call: TRBD1 (6 bases). Trimming took off 6 bases at V and 8 bases at J, with 19 bases between the two ends. The CDR3 length is 15 residues. CDR3 in amino acids: CASRAAGQGWEKLFF. The CDR3 DNA reads as TGTGCCAGCAGAGCCGCGGGGCAGGGGTGGGAAAAACTGTTTTTT.

This clonotype appeared many times. The chain combines TRBV18 with TRBJ1-2, with D tentatively TRBD1 (6 bases). The CDR3 runs 14 residues. The V end lost 3 bases, the J end lost 8 bases, and 16 bases lay between the germline ends. Germline CDR1 and CDR2: KGHSH and LQKENI. CDR3 bases: TGTGCCAGCTCACCTCCACAGGGTTCGGCGGGCTACACCTTC. Protein sequence: CASSPPQGSAGYTF.

V usage is TRBV7-9 and J usage is TRBJ1-6, with TRBD1 as a possible D gene (6 bases). Per germline, CDR1 SEHNR and CDR2 FQNEAQ (reference sequence). The CDR3 spans 13 residues. V was pared by 5 bases and J by 5 bases, with 7 bases between. As DNA, the CDR3 is TGTGCCAGCAGCCGGGACAATAATTCACCCCTCCACTTT. It is translated as CASSRDNNSPLHF.

The chain links TRBV29-1 to TRBJ2-1; 7 bases line up with TRBD2. Germline V gives CDR1 SQVTM, CDR2 ANQGSEA. V shed 4 bases, J shed 9 bases, and the junction held 9 bases outside the gene matches. The CDR3 runs 13 residues. CDR3 nucleotide sequence: TGCAGCGTTGCACCCCACTCGGGAGGTGAGCAGTTCTTC. This gives the protein CSVAPHSGGEQFF.

The sample holds a few counts of this clonotype. This chain links TRBV5-6 with TRBJ1-2; D may be TRBD1 (5 bases). CDR3 length equals 12 residues. V was pared by 0 bases and J by 8 bases, with 8 bases between. Germline V gives CDR1 SGHDT, CDR2 YYEEEE. CDR3 DNA sequence: TGTGCCAGCAGCTTGGAAGGGGTGGGCTACACCTTC. Translation: CASSLEGVGYTF.

V is TRBV12-3 or TRBV12-4 and J is TRBJ1-1, with D possibly TRBD1 on 5 matching bases. Trimming pared 1 base from V and 0 bases from J, leaving 18 bases between. The CDR3 loop spans 18 amino acids. In nucleotides, the CDR3 is TGTGCCAGCAGTTTAGTAAGGCGGGGACTCCTGATGAACACTGAAGCTTTCTTT. It specifies CASSLVRRGLLMNTEAFF.